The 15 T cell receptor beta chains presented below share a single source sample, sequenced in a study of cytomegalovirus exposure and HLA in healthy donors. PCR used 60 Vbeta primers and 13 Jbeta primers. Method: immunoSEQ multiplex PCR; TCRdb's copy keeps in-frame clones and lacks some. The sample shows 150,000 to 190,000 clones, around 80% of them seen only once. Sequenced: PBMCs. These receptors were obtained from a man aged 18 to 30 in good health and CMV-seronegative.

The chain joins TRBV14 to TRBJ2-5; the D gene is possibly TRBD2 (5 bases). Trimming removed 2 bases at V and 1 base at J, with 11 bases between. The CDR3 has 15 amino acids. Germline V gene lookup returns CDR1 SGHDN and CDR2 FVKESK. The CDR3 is CASSQRAAAQETQYF. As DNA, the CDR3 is TGTGCCAGCAGCCAAAGGGCAGCGGCCCAAGAGACCCAGTACTTC.

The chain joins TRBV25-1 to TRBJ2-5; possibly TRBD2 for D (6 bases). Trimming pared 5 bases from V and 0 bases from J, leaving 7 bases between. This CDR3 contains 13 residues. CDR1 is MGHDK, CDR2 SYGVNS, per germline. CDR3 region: CASSRTNQETQYF. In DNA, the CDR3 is TGTGCCAGCAGTAGGACTAACCAAGAGACCCAGTACTTC.

CDR3 in amino acids: CASSLNRVYEQYF. CDR3 nucleotides: TGCGCCAGCAGCTTGAATCGGGTCTACGAGCAGTACTTC. This chain uses TRBV5-1 with TRBJ2-7; no reliable D call. CDR1 SGHRS and CDR2 YFSETQ come from the germline V gene. This CDR3 is built from 13 residues. The ends were cut back, 1 base at V and 3 bases at J, with 8 bases in the middle.

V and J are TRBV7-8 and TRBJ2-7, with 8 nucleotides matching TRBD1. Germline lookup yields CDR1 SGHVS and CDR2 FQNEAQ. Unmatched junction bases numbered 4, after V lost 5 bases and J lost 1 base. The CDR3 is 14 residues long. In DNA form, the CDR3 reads TGTGCCAGCAGCCTAAACAGGGGGTCCTACGAGCAGTACTTC. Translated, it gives CASSLNRGSYEQYF.

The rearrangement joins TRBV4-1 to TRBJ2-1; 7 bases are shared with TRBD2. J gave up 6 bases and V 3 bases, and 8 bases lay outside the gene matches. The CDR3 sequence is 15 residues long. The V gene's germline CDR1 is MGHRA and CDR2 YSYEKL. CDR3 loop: CASSHRDSGGNEQFF. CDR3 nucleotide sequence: TGCGCCAGCAGCCACCGGGACTCGGGAGGCAATGAGCAGTTCTTC.

The CDR3 sequence: CASSLGRGQGANTQYF. The CDR3 nucleotides are TGTGCCAGCAGCTTAGGGCGGGGACAGGGGGCAAATACGCAGTATTTT. The V gene is TRBV7-2, the J gene TRBJ2-3, with 12 nucleotides matching TRBD1. V lost 1 base, J lost 7 bases, and 6 bases stayed unmatched. Germline V gene lookup returns CDR1 SGHTA and CDR2 FQGNSA. CDR3 length: 16 residues.

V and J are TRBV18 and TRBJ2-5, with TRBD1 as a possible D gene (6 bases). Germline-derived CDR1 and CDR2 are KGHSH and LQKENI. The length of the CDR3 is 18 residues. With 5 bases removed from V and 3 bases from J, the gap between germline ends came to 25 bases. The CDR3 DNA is TGTGCCAGCTCAACAGGAGTACAGGGTCCTCCCTATAAAGAGACCCAGTACTTC. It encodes CASSTGVQGPPYKETQYF. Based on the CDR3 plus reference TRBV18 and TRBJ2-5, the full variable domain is NAGVMQNPRHLVRRRGQEARLRCSPMKGHSHVYWYRQLPEEGLKFMVYLQKENIIDESGMPKERFSAEFPKEGPSILRIQQVVRGDSAAYFCASSTGVQGPPYKETQYFGPGTRLLVL.

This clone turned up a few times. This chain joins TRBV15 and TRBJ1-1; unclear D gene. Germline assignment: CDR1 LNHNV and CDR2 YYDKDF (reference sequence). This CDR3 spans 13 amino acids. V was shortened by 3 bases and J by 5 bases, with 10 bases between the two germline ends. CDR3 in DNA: TGTGCCACCAGCAGCTTAGCGAGAACTGAAGCTTTCTTT. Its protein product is CATSSLARTEAFF.

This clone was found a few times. CDR3 protein: CASSPSRQHEQYF. Written as DNA, the CDR3 is TGTGCCAGCAGCCCCTCCAGACAACACGAGCAGTACTTC. The chain is built from TRBV7-2 and TRBJ2-7; the D is unclear. Germline CDR1 SGHTA, CDR2 FQGNSA. Trimming left V 5 bases short and J 5 bases short, with 13 bases between. This CDR3 has 13 amino acids.

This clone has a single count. The CDR3 reads CASTPGQGSYSGNTIYF. As DNA, the CDR3 is TGTGCCAGCACGCCGGGACAGGGGTCTTACTCTGGAAACACCATATATTTT. This chain connects TRBV21-1 to TRBJ1-3; the DNA was not used to check the table's D call, TRBD1. TRBV21-1 is termed a pseudogene. The CDR3 has 17 residues.

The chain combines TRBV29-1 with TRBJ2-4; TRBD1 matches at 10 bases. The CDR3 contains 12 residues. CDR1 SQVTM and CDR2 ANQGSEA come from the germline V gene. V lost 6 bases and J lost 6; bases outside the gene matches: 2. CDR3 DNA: TGCAGCGTGGGGGACAGGGGAAACATTCAGTACTTC. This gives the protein CSVGDRGNIQYF. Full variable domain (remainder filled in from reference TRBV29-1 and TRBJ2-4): SAVISQKPSRDICQRGTSLTIQCQVDSQVTMMFWYRQQPGQSLTLIATANQGSEATYESGFVIDKFPISRPNLTFSTLTVSNMSPEDSSIYLCSVGDRGNIQYFGAGTRLSVL.

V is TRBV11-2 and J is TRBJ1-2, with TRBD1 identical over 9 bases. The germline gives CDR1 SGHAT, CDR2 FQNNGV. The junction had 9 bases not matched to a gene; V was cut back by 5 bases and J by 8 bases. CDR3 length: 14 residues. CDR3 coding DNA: TGTGCCAGCAGCCCGATGTCCGGGACAGGGGGCTACACCTTC. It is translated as CASSPMSGTGGYTF.

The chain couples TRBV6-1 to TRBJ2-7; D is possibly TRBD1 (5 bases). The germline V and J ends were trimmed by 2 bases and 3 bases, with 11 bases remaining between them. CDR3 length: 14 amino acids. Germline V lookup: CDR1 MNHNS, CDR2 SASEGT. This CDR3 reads CASSELRTNYEQYF. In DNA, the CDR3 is TGTGCCAGCAGTGAACTGAGGACAAACTACGAGCAGTACTTC.

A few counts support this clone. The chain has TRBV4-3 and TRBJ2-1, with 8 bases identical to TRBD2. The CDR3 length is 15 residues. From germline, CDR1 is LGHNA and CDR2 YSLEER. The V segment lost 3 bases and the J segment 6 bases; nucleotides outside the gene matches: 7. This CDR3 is CASSHRSGRGNEQFF. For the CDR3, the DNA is TGCGCCAGCAGCCATCGGAGCGGGAGAGGCAATGAGCAGTTCTTC.

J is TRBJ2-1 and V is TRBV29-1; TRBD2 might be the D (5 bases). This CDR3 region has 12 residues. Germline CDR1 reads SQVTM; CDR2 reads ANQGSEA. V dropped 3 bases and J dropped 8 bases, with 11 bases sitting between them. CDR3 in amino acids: CSVERQDYEQFF. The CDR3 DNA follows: TGCAGCGTTGAGAGGCAGGACTATGAGCAGTTCTTC.